This is a list of T cell receptor beta chains from one sample in a study of long-term antiretroviral therapy in people with HIV. Clones were read by immunoSEQ multiplex PCR, and TCRdb kept only the in-frame ones, dropping some. This sample has almost 30,000 clones; over 80% occur once, and the top ten carry 7% to 9.5%. Material: unsorted PBMCs, obtained 3.2 years before starting antiretroviral therapy. Receptors originate from a man aged 45-65 years with HIV. Both conserved end residues are part of each CDR3. D genes are given only for firm matches. Not all rows give a size; the values are once, few, many and, for expanded clones, a class.

TRBV7-9	TRBD1	NA	TRBJ2-7	TGTGCCAGCAACCGCGGACAGGGGGTCCAGTACGAGCAGTACTTC	CASNRGQGVQYEQYF
TRBV11-2	NA	NA	TRBJ2-3	TGTGCCAGCAGCTTAGATCCCTCCTCCAATACGCAGTATTTT	CASSLDPSSNTQYF
TRBV5-1	NA	NA	TRBJ2-5	TGCGCCAGCAGCTGGCAGGGCGTGGAGACCCAGTACTTC	CASSWQGVETQYF
TRBV6-5	NA	NA	TRBJ2-2	TGTGCCAGCAGTTCGCACTCTGACGGGGAGCTGTTTTTT	CASSSHSDGELFF
TRBV9	NA	NA	TRBJ2-7	TGTGCCAGCAGCCCCCGCCTAGCCTACGAGCAGTACTTC	CASSPRLAYEQYF
TRBV5-6	NA	few	TRBJ2-7	TGTGCCAGCAGCTTGCGGGCGACATACGAGCAGTACTTC	CASSLRATYEQYF
TRBV2	NA	NA	TRBJ2-2	TGTGCCAGCAGTGAAGCTTTAACCGGGACACAGAACACCGGGGAGCTGTTTTTT	CASSEALTGTQNTGELFF
TRBV29-1	NA	NA	TRBJ2-3	TGCAGCGTTCGTCCCGGGCGTATGGATACGCAGTATTTT	CSVRPGRMDTQYF
TRBV5-8	NA	NA	TRBJ1-1	TGTGCCAGCAGCTTGCCGGACAGCACTGAAGCTTTCTTT	CASSLPDSTEAFF
TRBV5-4	TRBD2	NA	TRBJ2-5	TGTGCCAGCAGCTCACTAGCGGGGAGACAAGAGACCCAGTACTTC	CASSSLAGRQETQYF
TRBV7-9	TRBD2	NA	TRBJ2-3	TGTGCCAGCAGCTTGCTAGCGGGGGGAACAGATACGCAGTATTTT	CASSLLAGGTDTQYF
TRBV11-2	NA	NA	TRBJ1-4	TGTGCCAGCAGCCTAACAACTAATGAAAAACTGTTTTTT	CASSLTTNEKLFF
TRBV5-6	NA	NA	TRBJ2-7	TGTGCCAGCAGCTTCGCAGGGGCCTCCTACGAGCAGTACTTC	CASSFAGASYEQYF
TRBV25-1	NA	NA	TRBJ2-6	TGTGCCAGCAGTGAACCCCGCGGTCTCCTCCTGACTTTC	CASSEPRGLLLTF
TRBV2	NA	NA	TRBJ1-1	TGTGCCAGCAGTGTACAGGGAAACACTGAAGCTTTCTTT	CASSVQGNTEAFF
TRBV6-7	TRBD2	NA	TRBJ2-7	TGTGCCACCAGGGCGGGAGGACAGCACCCTTCCTACGAGCAGTACTTC	CATRAGGQHPSYEQYF
TRBV7-9	NA	NA	TRBJ1-1	TGTGCCAGCAGCCCCCAACTGGGGACTGAAGCTTTCTTT	CASSPQLGTEAFF
TRBV7-9	NA	NA	TRBJ2-5	TGTGCCAGCAGCCAGGGGCCGGAGACCCAGTACTTC	CASSQGPETQYF
TRBV28	NA	NA	TRBJ1-6	TGTGCCAGCAGTCTCAACAGATATTCACCCCTCCACTTT	CASSLNRYSPLHF
TRBV6-6	NA	NA	TRBJ1-1	TGTGCCAGCAGTTACCGGGAGGACACTGAAGCTTTCTTT	CASSYREDTEAFF
TRBV2	NA	NA	TRBJ2-3	TGTGCCAGCAGTGTGGCAGGCGCGGGAGATACGCAGTATTTT	CASSVAGAGDTQYF
TRBV29-1	NA	NA	TRBJ2-5	TGCAGCGTAGGACATAGCGAAGAGACCCAGTACTTC	CSVGHSEETQYF
TRBV28	NA	NA	TRBJ2-2	TGTGCCAGCAGTTTGCAGGGTGGGACCGGGGAGCTGTTTTTT	CASSLQGGTGELFF
TRBV18	NA	NA	TRBJ1-6	TGTGCCAGCTCATCCAGGGATAATTCACCCCTCCACTTT	CASSSRDNSPLHF
TRBV30	TRBD2	NA	TRBJ2-3	TGTGCCATCGGCGGGGGTTTGACAGATACGCAGTATTTT	CAIGGGLTDTQYF
TRBV7-9	NA	NA	TRBJ2-2	TGTGCCAGCAGCTTAAGGGTCGGTGGCACCGGGGAGCTGTTTTTT	CASSLRVGGTGELFF
TRBV9	NA	NA	TRBJ1-2	TGTGCCAGCAGTCGCTACGGGACGGAAGCCTATGGCTACACCTTC	CASSRYGTEAYGYTF
TRBV7-2	TRBD1	NA	TRBJ2-7	TGTGCCAGCAGCTTAGCGGGACAGGGCCCCCGGTGGTACTTC	CASSLAGQGPRWYF
TRBV10-3	TRBD2	NA	TRBJ2-5	TGTGCCATCGGAGGGGTAGCGGGTCCTCCCCAAGAGACCCAGTACTTC	CAIGGVAGPPQETQYF
TRBV4-3	TRBD1	NA	TRBJ1-3	TGCGCCAGCAGCCAAGGGACAGGGGCTGGAAACACCATATATTTT	CASSQGTGAGNTIYF
TRBV7-2	TRBD1	NA	TRBJ1-5	TGTGCCAGCAGCCCCCAATGGGACAGAACCCAGCATTTT	CASSPQWDRTQHF
TRBV4-1	TRBD2	NA	TRBJ2-1	TGCGCCAGCAGCCAAAGAGGGACTAGCGGGGGGCCGTACAATGAGCAGTTCTTC	CASSQRGTSGGPYNEQFF
TRBV9	NA	once	TRBJ2-7	TGTGCCAGCAGCGCGCCAGTGAGCCCCTACGAGCAGTACTTC	CASSAPVSPYEQYF
TRBV6-6	TRBD1	NA	TRBJ1-3	TGTGCCAGCAGTTACGGGGGACAGCGCTCTGGAAACACCATATATTTT	CASSYGGQRSGNTIYF
TRBV30	NA	once	TRBJ1-5	TGTGCCTGGAGTGGCGTCCATGGCAATCAGCCCCAGCATTTT	CAWSGVHGNQPQHF
TRBV2	TRBD1	NA	TRBJ1-5	TGTGCCAGCAGGCCCGGGACAGGGGGCTGGGCCCAGCATTTT	CASRPGTGGWAQHF
TRBV5-1	NA	NA	TRBJ2-2	TGCGCCAGCAGCTTGGGGACGCACGCGAACACCGGGGAGCTGTTTTTT	CASSLGTHANTGELFF
TRBV6-1	NA	NA	TRBJ2-6	TGTGCCAGCAGTGAAGTACGCAGACTTAGAAGCTCTGGGGCCAACGTCCTGACTTTC	CASSEVRRLRSSGANVLTF
TRBV9	NA	NA	TRBJ2-5	TGTGCCAGCAGCGTAGAGGGGGAGACCCAGTACTTC	CASSVEGETQYF
TRBV11-3	NA	NA	TRBJ2-3	TGTGCCAGCAGCTTACTTCCTCCGCCGGGAGATACGCAGTATTTT	CASSLLPPPGDTQYF
TRBV7-2	TRBD2	NA	TRBJ2-3	TGTGCCAGCAGCTTAACTAGCGGGAGGGAAACAGATACGCAGTATTTT	CASSLTSGRETDTQYF
TRBV7-2	TRBD1	NA	TRBJ1-2	TGTGCCAGCAGCCCACAGGGGGTAGTCTATGGCTACACCTTC	CASSPQGVVYGYTF
TRBV28	NA	NA	TRBJ1-1	TGTGCCAGCAGTTTTTCAGGGACGGCTTTCTTT	CASSFSGTAFF
TRBV27	TRBD1	once	TRBJ1-5	TGTGCCAGCCGAGGGACAGGGCCTAATAGCAATCAGCCCCAGCATTTT	CASRGTGPNSNQPQHF
TRBV7-3	TRBD2	NA	TRBJ2-3	TGTGCCAGCAGCTTACTCGGGACTAGCGGGAAGTGGGGCACAGATACGCAGTATTTT	CASSLLGTSGKWGTDTQYF
TRBV9	NA	NA	TRBJ2-1	TGTGCCAGCAGCCGGGAGCCGGCCTACAATGAGCAGTTCTTC	CASSREPAYNEQFF
TRBV21-1	NA	NA	TRBJ2-7	TGTGCCAGCAGCAAGCGGACAGCCGCCAGAGAGCAGTACTTC	CASSKRTAAREQYF
TRBV13	NA	NA	TRBJ1-2	TGTGCCAGCAGCTCCACGGGGATTCACTATGGCTACACCTTC	CASSSTGIHYGYTF
TRBV20-1	NA	once	TRBJ2-7	TGCAGTGCGGGGTTAGGGGCCGAGCAGTACTTC	CSAGLGAEQYF